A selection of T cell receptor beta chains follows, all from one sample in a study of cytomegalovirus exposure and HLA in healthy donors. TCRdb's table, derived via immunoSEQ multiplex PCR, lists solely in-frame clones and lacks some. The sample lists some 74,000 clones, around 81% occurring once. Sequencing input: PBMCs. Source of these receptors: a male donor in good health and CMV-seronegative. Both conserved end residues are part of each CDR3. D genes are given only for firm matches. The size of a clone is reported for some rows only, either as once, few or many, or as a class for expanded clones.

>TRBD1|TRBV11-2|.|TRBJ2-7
TGTGCCAGCAGCCGCGTCGGGACAGGGAACTACGAGCAGTACTTC
CASSRVGTGNYEQYF
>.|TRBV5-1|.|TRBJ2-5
TGCGCCAGCAGCCGAATATCCCCCGGAGGAGAGACCCAGTACTTC
CASSRISPGGETQYF
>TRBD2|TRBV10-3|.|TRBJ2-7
TGTGCCATCAGTGCGGGGACTAGGGGTTACGAGCAGTACTTC
CAISAGTRGYEQYF
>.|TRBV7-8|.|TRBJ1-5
TGTGCCAGCAGCTTTCTAGGTAGCAATCAGCCCCAGAATTTT
CASSFLGSNQPQNF
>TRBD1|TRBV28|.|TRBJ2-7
TGTGCCAGCAGTTTATCCGGGACAGGGGTGTACGAGCAGTACTTC
CASSLSGTGVYEQYF
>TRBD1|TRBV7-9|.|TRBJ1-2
TGTGCCAGCAGCCCGGGACAGACTTTAAACTATGGCTACACCTTC
CASSPGQTLNYGYTF
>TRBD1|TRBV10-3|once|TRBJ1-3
TGTGCCATCAGCCCGGGACAGGGGGTTTATGGAAACACCATATATTTT
CAISPGQGVYGNTIYF
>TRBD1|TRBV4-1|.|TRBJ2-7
TGCGCCAGCAGCCATGGGACAGGACCGTACGAGCAGTACTTC
CASSHGTGPYEQYF
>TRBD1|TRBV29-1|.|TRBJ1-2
TGCAGCGTTGATCCGACAGGGGTGGGAAGGGACACCTTC
CSVDPTGVGRDTF
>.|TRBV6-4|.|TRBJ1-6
TGTGCCAGCAGTGACGACTTGAATTCACCCCTCCACTTT
CASSDDLNSPLHF
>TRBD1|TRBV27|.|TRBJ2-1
TGTGCCAGCAGTTGGGCCAGGACAGGGGCCTACAATGAGCAGTTCTTC
CASSWARTGAYNEQFF
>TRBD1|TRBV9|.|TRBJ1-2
TGTGCCAGCAGCGTAGGGGTAGACAGGGCCTATGGCTACACCTTC
CASSVGVDRAYGYTF
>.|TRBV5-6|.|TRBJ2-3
TGTGCCAGCAGCTCCCTAGCAAGCACAGATACGCAGTATTTT
CASSSLASTDTQYF
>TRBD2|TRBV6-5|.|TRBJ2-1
TGTGCCAGCAGTTACTCGCGGGAGTTAGGCAATGAGCAGTTCTTC
CASSYSRELGNEQFF
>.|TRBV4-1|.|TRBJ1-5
TGCGCCAGCAGCCAAGATAGGGGGAATCAGCCCCAGCATTTT
CASSQDRGNQPQHF
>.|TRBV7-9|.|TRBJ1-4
TGTGCCAGCTGGGAAGGGGGGGGCATATCTTCCCCTGAAAATGAAAAACTGTTTTTT
CASWEGGGISSPENEKLFF
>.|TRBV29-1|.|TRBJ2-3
TGCAGCGTTGAAGGCGGTTTAAGCACAGATACGCAGTATTTT
CSVEGGLSTDTQYF
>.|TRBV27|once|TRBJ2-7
TGTGCCAGCCAGTCCCGGACAGAAGCTTACGAGCAGTACTTC
CASQSRTEAYEQYF
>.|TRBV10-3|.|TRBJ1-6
TGTGCCATCAGTGTGGGGTCAGGCCAGGGCTTGTCACCCCTCCACTTT
CAISVGSGQGLSPLHF
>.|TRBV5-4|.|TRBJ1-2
TGTGCCAGCAGCCACCGACAGTGTGACTATGGCTACACCTTC
CASSHRQCDYGYTF
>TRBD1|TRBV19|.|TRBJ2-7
TGTGCCAGTGGTTCACAGGGGCTTACGGGGTACGAGCAGTACTTC
CASGSQGLTGYEQYF
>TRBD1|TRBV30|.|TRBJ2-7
TGTGCCTGGAAGACAGGGGGCCGTTGGCCGTACTTC
CAWKTGGRWPYF
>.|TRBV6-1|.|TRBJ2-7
TGTGCCAGCAATAGGGGCCCGGACGAGCAGTACTTC
CASNRGPDEQYF
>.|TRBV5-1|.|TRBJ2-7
TGCGCCAGCAGCTCATCGAGCGGCGGCTCCTACGAGCAGTACTTC
CASSSSSGGSYEQYF
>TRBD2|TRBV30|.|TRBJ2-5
TGTGCCTGGAGGGAAACTAGCGGGGTTCGGTCCCTTTACTTC
CAWRETSGVRSLYF
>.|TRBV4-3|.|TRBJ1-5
TGCGCCAGCAGCCAAGATAGCGGGGAATCGTGTGGCAATCAGCCCCAGCATTTT
CASSQDSGESCGNQPQHF
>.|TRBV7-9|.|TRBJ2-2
TGTGCCAGCAGCTTAGTTAGCGGACGGAACACCGGGGAGCTGTTTTTT
CASSLVSGRNTGELFF
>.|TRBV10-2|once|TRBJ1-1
TGCGCCAGCAGTGCCAGGGCCACGAACACTGAAGCTTTCTTT
CASSARATNTEAFF